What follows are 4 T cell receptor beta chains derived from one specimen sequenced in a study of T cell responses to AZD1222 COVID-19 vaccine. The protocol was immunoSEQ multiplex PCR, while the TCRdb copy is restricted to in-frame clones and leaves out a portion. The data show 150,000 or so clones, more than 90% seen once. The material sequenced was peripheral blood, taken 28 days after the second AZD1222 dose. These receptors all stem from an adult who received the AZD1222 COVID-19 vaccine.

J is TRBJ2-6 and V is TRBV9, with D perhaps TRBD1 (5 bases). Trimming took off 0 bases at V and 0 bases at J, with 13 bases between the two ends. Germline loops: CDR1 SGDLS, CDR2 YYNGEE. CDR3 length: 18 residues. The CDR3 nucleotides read TGTGCCAGCAGCGTAGGGCAGGGCCCTAACTCTGGGGCCAACGTCCTGACTTTC. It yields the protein CASSVGQGPNSGANVLTF.

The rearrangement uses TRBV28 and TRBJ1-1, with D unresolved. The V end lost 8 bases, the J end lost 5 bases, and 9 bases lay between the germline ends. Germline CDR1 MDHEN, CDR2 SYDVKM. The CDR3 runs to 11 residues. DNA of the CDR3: TGTGCCAGCTGGTCGGGGACTGAAGCTTTCTTT. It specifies CASWSGTEAFF. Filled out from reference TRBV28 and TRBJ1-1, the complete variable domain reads DVKVTQSSRYLVKRTGEKVFLECVQDMDHENMFWYRQDPGLGLRLIYFSYDVKMKEKGDIPEGYSVSREKKERFSLILESASTNQTSMYLCASWSGTEAFFGQGTRLTVV.

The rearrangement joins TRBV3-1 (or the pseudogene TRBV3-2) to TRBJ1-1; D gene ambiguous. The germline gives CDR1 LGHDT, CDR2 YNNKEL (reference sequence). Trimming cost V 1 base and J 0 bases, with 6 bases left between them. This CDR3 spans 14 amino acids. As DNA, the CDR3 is TGTGCCAGCAGCCAAGGGTTAATGAACACTGAAGCTTTCTTT. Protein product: CASSQGLMNTEAFF.

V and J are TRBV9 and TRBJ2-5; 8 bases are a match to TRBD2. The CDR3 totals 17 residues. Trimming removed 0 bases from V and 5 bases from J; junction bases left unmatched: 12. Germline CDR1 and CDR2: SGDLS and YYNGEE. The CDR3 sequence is CASSVVSSGAGAETQYF. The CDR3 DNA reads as TGTGCCAGCAGCGTAGTATCTTCAGGAGCGGGGGCCGAGACCCAGTACTTC.